This T cell receptor (beta chain) was observed in a study of T cell responses to AZD1222 COVID-19 vaccine (dated by TCRdb to 2020 to 2022). About the study as a whole: AZD1222 recipients with second doses at about 4 weeks or about 12 weeks were pooled, because spike-specific TCR depth and breadth did not differ between schedules. Enrollment into the trials was organized by age into subgroups of 18-55, 56-69 and 70-plus years, and those subgroups contained 148, 28 and 57 TCR-sequenced participants, respectively. A total of about 250 trial participants underwent TCR sequencing, of whom about 210 had received two doses of AZD1222 and about 25 had received two doses of the MenACWY control vaccine. Here is what the overall study found, with its caveats: Spike-specific TCR breadth and depth rose significantly after two AZD1222 doses compared with day 0 and with MenACWY recipients. Conclusions about previously exposed vaccinees are limited because only six or seven AZD1222 recipients were SARS-CoV-2 seropositive at baseline. The 56-69-year group was small, and its depth increase did not reach significance, likely because of low power. Most participants were white British and females outnumbered males, and the authors suggested that clonal diversity may have been underestimated. Nearly half of unique spike-specific TCRs reportedly recognized epitopes outside regions mutated in the B.1.351 and B.1.1.7 variants. No day 14 peak-response samples were available, so repertoires were characterized only after the peak T cell response. Vaccine-associated CD4 TCRs spanned the whole spike protein, with dominant responses in regions 160-218 and 743-854.

This specimen's time point label, per the study, means: baseline before first vaccination. The vaccinee samples were drawn from two UK trials, COV001 and COV002, one of which was a single-blind randomized controlled phase 2/3 trial testing AZD1222 (ChAdOx1 nCoV-19) in healthy adults. For TCRbeta chain sequencing, PBMC samples from trial participants were taken at day 0 and at day 28 after the second dose. The CDR3 regions of human TCRbeta chains were analyzed by immunosequencing. The authors' pipeline ran thus. Repertoire TCRs were matched against a reference library of SARS-CoV-2-specific TCRs generated with the MIRA antigen-specificity platform. Breadth was defined as the fraction of unique TCRs that were SARS-CoV-2-associated, and depth was defined as the fraction of total T cells that were SARS-CoV-2-associated. Using the MIRA data, every spike-specific TCR was mapped to the spike region that the TCR reacted to and assigned to either a CD4 or a CD8 class. Log10-transformed breadth and depth values were compared by one-way ANOVA with Sidak's multiple comparisons tests. TCRdb provides this immuneACCESS table in a form limited to in-frame rearrangements. Some clones are lacking; in checked studies, under half of them reflect an unresolved V gene, and why the rest are absent is not known. V and J calls and clone size are as listed in that table; D and trimming were resolved from the DNA. This sample lists roughly 92,000 clones; 90% were detected once. The ten largest clones add up to approximately 9.1% of the sample.

V trim: 7 bases; J trim: 0 bases; unmatched bases: 6. Via the germline V gene (reference sequence), CDR1 is MNHNY and CDR2 SVGAGI. Reading from cysteine to phenylalanine, the CDR3 counts 14 amino acids. CDR3 DNA only is kept here, 42 bases in frame from base 1. For this clone: This clone's antigen is unknown. No base quality values were provided; no much bigger clone lies one nucleotide off.

The material was peripheral blood, obtained on day 0 of AZD1222 vaccination. The sequence derives from an adult in good health. The rearrangement joined TRBV6-6 to TRBJ2-7; TRBD2 agrees with 7 junctional bases. CDR3 protein: CASNWGGGSYEQYF. Read as DNA, the sequence is TGTGCCAGCAACTGGGGGGGAGGCTCCTACGAGCAGTACTTC.